This T cell receptor beta chain was identified during a study of PD-1 blockade in classical Hodgkin lymphoma. Overall study findings and caveats: Relapsed/refractory patients reportedly had the lowest baseline TCR diversity, below newly diagnosed patients, who were below healthy donors.

Trimming cost V 5 bases and J 8 bases, with 15 bases left between them. Germline V gene sequence: CDR1 SGHVS, CDR2 FQNEAQ. The CDR3 runs 13 residues. Profiling relied on immunoSEQ multiplex PCR, and the TCRdb table lists in-frame clones only, not all of them. The data contain roughly 16,000 clones, around 92% of them singletons. The sample's time point: newly diagnosed, previously untreated cHL patient sample. The authors purified CD4+ T cells from thawed PBMCs by magnetic negative selection. Comparison used PBMCs from newly diagnosed, untreated classical Hodgkin lymphoma. In this sample, this clone turned up a few times. Its antigen is undetermined.

The J gene is TRBJ1-2, the V gene TRBV7-8; D unresolved. The TCR was taken from a human donor with classical Hodgkin lymphoma. Sequenced input: CD4+ T cells from blood. Here the CDR3 DNA reads TGTGCCAGCAGCCCTAGTGGGGTCGAAGGCTACACCTTC. This codes for CASSPSGVEGYTF.